These T cell receptor beta chains were read from a single sample in a study of T cells after yellow fever vaccination. TCRdb re-called the 5' RACE reads through MiXCR, storing one row per CDR3 protein. The data contain 200,000 to 300,000 distinct CDR3 sequences, 6.9% of them seen just once; the ten biggest clones take up 0.65% to 0.9%. This specimen consisted of CD4+ T cells sorted from PBMCs, obtained 15 days after the yellow fever booster vaccination. The source is a man in his thirties or forties who received the YFV17D yellow fever vaccine. Each CDR3 is given without its conserved first and last residue. Clone size, where shown, is once, few, many, or a class for clones that have expanded.

J: TRBJ2-7; size: few; V: TRBV20-1; length: 13; CDR3: SASALAGQSYEQY
J: TRBJ2-3; size: once; V: TRBV24-1; length: 13; CDR3: AAAGAGDGADTQY
J: TRBJ2-7; size: many; V: TRBV10-3; length: 10; CDR3: AISVGGNEQY
J: TRBJ1-1; size: few; V: TRBV23-1; length: 13; CDR3: ASSQGKGRRTEAF
J: TRBJ2-7; size: many; V: TRBV20-1; length: 12; CDR3: SALRPATSNEQY
J: TRBJ1-1; size: few; V: TRBV20-1; length: 9; CDR3: SGRVNTEAF
J: TRBJ2-1; size: few; V: TRBV5-4; length: 11; CDR3: ASSTAGRNEQF
J: TRBJ2-4; size: NA; V: TRBV10-3; length: 11; CDR3: AISDGKENIQY
J: TRBJ2-5; size: many; V: TRBV5-1; length: 11; CDR3: ASTFARQETQY
J: TRBJ2-2; size: few; V: TRBV5-4; length: 14; CDR3: ASSLVVGLDTGELF
J: TRBJ2-2; size: few; V: TRBV7-6; length: 13; CDR3: ASSLWGAIDGELF
J: TRBJ2-5; size: NA; V: TRBV3-1; length: 12; CDR3: ASSQGAGQETQY
J: TRBJ2-7; size: many; V: TRBV4-2; length: 14; CDR3: ASSRASGEKSYEQY
J: TRBJ2-1; size: few; V: TRBV3-1; length: 13; CDR3: ASSQVRTAYNEQF
J: TRBJ2-7; size: many; V: TRBV2; length: 13; CDR3: ASRALGGYTYEQY
J: TRBJ2-7; size: many; V: TRBV12-3/TRBV12-4; length: 11; CDR3: ASSSDSSYEQY
J: TRBJ2-7; size: NA; V: TRBV30; length: 12; CDR3: AWTAGQGSYEQY
J: TRBJ1-1; size: NA; V: TRBV20-1; length: 10; CDR3: SARVRNTEAF
J: TRBJ1-6; size: NA; V: TRBV5-1; length: 15; CDR3: ATSEGDRSSYNSPLH
J: TRBJ1-1; size: NA; V: TRBV29-1; length: 10; CDR3: SVEEGTGKAF
J: TRBJ1-5; size: few; V: TRBV19; length: 13; CDR3: ASVRGAVGNQPQH
J: TRBJ2-7; size: many; V: TRBV20-1; length: 11; CDR3: SARAASGYEQY
J: TRBJ2-2; size: NA; V: TRBV7-2; length: 13; CDR3: ASSFGLAGAGELF
J: TRBJ2-7; size: NA; V: TRBV7-2; length: 12; CDR3: ASSLASQTYEQY
J: TRBJ1-1; size: NA; V: TRBV7-8; length: 14; CDR3: ASSIRQGGVNTEAF
J: TRBJ2-5; size: many; V: TRBV24-1; length: 12; CDR3: ATRQTGSGETQY
J: TRBJ2-1; size: NA; V: TRBV12-3/TRBV12-4; length: 11; CDR3: ASSNGLGDEQF
J: TRBJ1-5; size: few; V: TRBV27; length: 13; CDR3: ASSFRQGAGQPQH
J: TRBJ2-5; size: NA; V: TRBV11-2; length: 13; CDR3: ASSLFRAAQETQY
J: TRBJ2-5; size: few; V: TRBV7-2; length: 10; CDR3: ASSYRAETQY
J: TRBJ2-3; size: NA; V: TRBV3-1; length: 12; CDR3: ASSRRSETDTQY
J: TRBJ2-5; size: NA; V: TRBV20-1; length: 11; CDR3: SARRATKETQY
J: TRBJ2-7; size: few; V: TRBV18; length: 15; CDR3: ASSPVTSGRRGYEQY
J: TRBJ2-5; size: few; V: TRBV5-1; length: 12; CDR3: ASSRYDRSKTQY
J: TRBJ2-2; size: few; V: TRBV7-8; length: 13; CDR3: ASSPRGGFGGELF
J: TRBJ2-7; size: many; V: TRBV5-6; length: 13; CDR3: ASSFFSGSSYEQY
J: TRBJ1-2; size: few; V: TRBV20-1; length: 13; CDR3: SAPQEGGANYGYT
J: TRBJ2-2; size: many; V: TRBV20-1; length: 12; CDR3: SAREPENTGELF
J: TRBJ2-5; size: many; V: TRBV28; length: 9; CDR3: ASSFWGTQY
J: TRBJ2-7; size: many; V: TRBV28; length: 12; CDR3: ATQSAGSSYEQY
J: TRBJ2-7; size: many; V: TRBV29-1; length: 14; CDR3: SVETIGAGRNYEQY
J: TRBJ2-3; size: few; V: TRBV7-8; length: 14; CDR3: ASSRGAVTSTDTQY
J: TRBJ2-7; size: many; V: TRBV15; length: 11; CDR3: ATSRGGSYEQY
J: TRBJ1-5; size: many; V: TRBV9; length: 12; CDR3: ASSVTDSNQPQH
J: TRBJ2-5; size: few; V: TRBV28; length: 10; CDR3: ASSFVRSGRY
J: TRBJ2-7; size: many; V: TRBV3-1; length: 10; CDR3: ASSQERNEQY
J: TRBJ2-1; size: NA; V: TRBV29-1; length: 11; CDR3: SVGVAGGFEQF
J: TRBJ2-2; size: few; V: TRBV6-5; length: 10; CDR3: ASSWRAGELF
J: TRBJ1-1; size: many; V: TRBV13; length: 12; CDR3: ASSLPDGNTEAF
J: TRBJ2-4; size: many; V: TRBV6-5; length: 10; CDR3: ASSSRGHIQY
J: TRBJ2-2; size: many; V: TRBV14; length: 15; CDR3: ASSHGPGQVNTGELF